The present entry profiles one T cell receptor (beta chain) with its context. Its specific antigen is unknown. The input lacks base qualities; no much larger clone sits a single base away. Library construction relied on the immunoSEQ multiplex PCR assay. TCRdb obtained this table from immuneACCESS and retained in-frame rearrangements with V and J assigned. These tables miss some clones; where compared with another copy, unresolved V genes account for less than half of the shortfall, and the remainder is unexplained. Within this sample are fewer than 40,000 clones, with approximately 89% of them counted one time only. Of the sample, roughly 1.6% is held by the ten largest clones. The sample is drawn from a study of preoperative IRX-2 immunotherapy in early breast cancer (dated by TCRdb to the late 2010s). Looking up the germline V gene yields CDR1 SGHNT and CDR2 YENEEA. Counted from cysteine to phenylalanine, this CDR3 has 14 amino acids. Just CDR3 DNA is preserved here, 42 bases in frame from base 1. V lost 3 bases and J lost 4 bases; the stretch between them is 11 bases long.

Interpreted using the paper, the treatment or condition label stands for: preoperative locoregional IRX-2 cytokine immunotherapy. The samples were obtained from a phase Ib study in which preoperative, locoregional IRX-2 cytokine immunotherapy intended to prime immune responses was tested. The donors were early-stage breast cancer patients who were given IRX-2 prior to surgery. The sequences come from tumor tissue, collected after IRX-2 immunotherapy. In this chain, TRBV11-3 is recombined with TRBJ2-3, with the D gene too uncertain to name. The receptor comes from a human donor with breast cancer. The DNA sequence is given as TGTGCCAGCAGCTTGAACGGCCCCTCAGATACGCAGTATTTT. Translation gives CASSLNGPSDTQYF.